The 22 T cell receptor beta chains in this list originate from one sample, sequenced in a study of immune heterogeneity within non-small cell lung tumors. Bulk tumor genomic DNA was the template, and each sample received 450 to 650 ng. Several widely spaced biopsies per primary tumor were taken during surgery. It was patients with untreated, newly diagnosed non-small cell lung cancer who underwent curative surgery. In a multiplex PCR, 32 V and 13 J primers amplified TCR beta CDR3. One entry per CDR3 protein, called by TCRdb with MiXCR from the multiplex PCR reads. The sample lists some 3,000 distinct CDR3 sequences; approximately 14% were seen once. Material for sequencing was lung tumor tissue. These receptors were obtained from a female donor with non-small cell lung cancer.

This clonotype is judged medium-sized. The chain carries TRBV6-1 and TRBJ2-2; the D gene could be TRBD1 or TRBD2 (5 bases each). This CDR3 comprises 14 residues. V was cut by 6 bases and J by 3 bases, with 11 bases left in between. Germline V gene sequence: CDR1 MNHNS, CDR2 SASEGT. CDR3 nucleotides: TGTGCCAGCAGCTACGGGACGGACACCGGGGAGCTGTTTTTT. This gives the protein CASSYGTDTGELFF.

This clonotype was detected a few times. One end of the junction fails to match germline, which may point to a read error. The chain employs TRBV5-1 and TRBJ2-1; D remains ambiguous. CDR1 is SGHRS, CDR2 YFSETQ, per germline. The CDR3 length is 11 residues. The CDR3 region is CTSRHINEQFF. The DNA of the CDR3 is TGCACCAGCAGACATATAAATGAGCAGTTCTTC.

This clonotype was seen only a few times. This may be a read error, as it is one base from a much larger clone. The rearrangement links TRBV5-5 to TRBJ1-1; perhaps TRBD1 as D (5 bases). CDR1 and CDR2 (germline): SGHKS, YYEKEE (reference sequence). The CDR3 extends over 17 amino acids. In DNA form, the CDR3 reads TGTGCCAGCAGCTTGGAGTTCCAGGGACTCATGAACACTGGAGCTTTCTTT. It codes for CASSLEFQGLMNTGAFF. Full variable domain (missing parts from reference TRBV5-5 and TRBJ1-1): DAGVTQSPTHLIKTRGQQVTLRCSPISGHKSVSWYQQVLGQGPQFIFQYYEKEERGRGNFPDRFSARQFPNYSSELNVNALLLGDSALYLCASSLEFQGLMNTGAFFGQGTRLTVV.

This clonotype is medium-sized within its sample. V is TRBV15 and J is TRBJ2-2, with unresolved D. Germline V gives CDR1 LNHNV, CDR2 YYDKDF (reference sequence). The CDR3 is made up of 18 amino acids. Between the trimmed V and J ends, which lost 0 bases and 3 bases, there was a span of 17 bases. The CDR3 nucleotides are TGTGCCACCAGCAGAGATCTCTTCAATAGGGATCACACCGGGGAGCTGTTTTTT. Translated: CATSRDLFNRDHTGELFF.

This clonotype is labeled medium-sized. V and J are TRBV11-2 and TRBJ2-3; 9 nucleotides agree with TRBD2. The germline CDR1 and CDR2 sequences are SGHAT and FQNNGV. The junction had 5 bases not matched to a gene; V was cut back by 4 bases and J by 3 bases. The CDR3 spans 15 residues. CDR3 residues: CASSYSGSNTDTQYF. The DNA for the CDR3 is TGTGCCAGCAGCTATAGCGGGAGTAATACAGATACGCAGTATTTT.

Relative to its sample, this clonotype is medium-sized. DNA for the CDR3: TGTGCCAGCAGCGTAGACGTGGGGGGGGCGGGCTCGTACAATGAGCAGTTCTTC. This gives the protein CASSVDVGGAGSYNEQFF. This rearrangement joins TRBV9 to TRBJ2-1; TRBD2 is a possible D gene (7 bases). The V gene's germline CDR1 is SGDLS and CDR2 YYNGEE. The CDR3 sequence is 18 residues long. Trimming removed 0 bases from V and 4 bases from J, with 20 bases in between. Supplemented by reference TRBV9 and TRBJ2-1, the full variable domain reads DSGVTQTPKHLITATGQRVTLRCSPRSGDLSVYWYQQSLDQGLQFLIQYYNGEERAKGNILERFSAQQFPDLHSELNLSSLELGDSALYFCASSVDVGGAGSYNEQFFGPGTRLTVL.

This clonotype was found many times. This chain joins TRBV5-1 and TRBJ2-1, with TRBD2 identical over 7 bases. The junction had 8 bases not matched to a gene; V was cut back by 3 bases and J by 2 bases. This CDR3 contains 16 residues. Germline CDR1 and CDR2: SGHRS and YFSETQ. The CDR3 loop is CASSYRGEGTYNEQFF. The CDR3 DNA follows: TGCGCCAGCAGCTACCGGGGGGAGGGCACCTACAATGAGCAGTTCTTC.

Judged by abundance, this clonotype is medium-sized (0.01 to 0.1%). The chain links TRBV24-1 to TRBJ2-4; no clear D. The CDR3 contains 12 residues. Deletions cut 2 bases from V and 11 bases from J, with 9 bases between. CDR1 KGHDR and CDR2 SFDVKD come from the germline V gene. CDR3 DNA sequence: TGTGCCACCAGTGATTCCCTTAGTGTTCAGTACTTC. The encoded protein is CATSDSLSVQYF.

This clonotype rates as medium-sized (0.01 to 0.1%). The genes are TRBV11-2 and TRBJ1-5, with 9 bases aligning to TRBD1. Trimming removed 3 bases from V and 9 bases from J; junction bases left unmatched: 6. The CDR3 runs to 14 residues. Germline CDR1 SGHAT, CDR2 FQNNGV. The CDR3 reads CASSLGQGPSPQHF. CDR3 coding DNA: TGTGCCAGCAGCTTGGGACAGGGACCATCGCCCCAGCATTTT. Drawing the rest from reference TRBV11-2 and TRBJ1-5, the complete variable domain is EAGVAQSPRYKIIEKRQSVAFWCNPISGHATLYWYQQILGQGPKLLIQFQNNGVVDDSQLPKDRFSAERLKGVDSTLKIQPAKLEDSAVYLCASSLGQGPSPQHFGDGTRLSIL.

This clonotype showed up just a few times. The genes are TRBV4-1 and TRBJ1-1; tentative D call: TRBD1 (6 bases). This CDR3 has 15 amino acids. Deletions cut 1 base from V and 7 bases from J, with 16 bases between. Germline CDR1 MGHRA, CDR2 YSYEKL. The CDR3 DNA reads TGCGCCAGCAGCCAAGTAGGGGGGGGGAAGAATGAAGCTTTCTTT. Protein sequence: CASSQVGGGKNEAFF.

This clonotype is medium-sized by share. J is TRBJ1-5 and V is TRBV28, with D unresolved. Per the germline V gene, CDR1 is MDHEN and CDR2 is SYDVKM. V lost 11 bases and J lost 5, with 13 bases in between. This CDR3 contains 12 residues. The CDR3 coding sequence is TGTGCCGCTCATGGGGTTTATCAGCCCCAGCATTTT. Translating it yields CAAHGVYQPQHF. Full variable domain (outside the CDR3, taken from reference TRBV28 and TRBJ1-5): DVKVTQSSRYLVKRTGEKVFLECVQDMDHENMFWYRQDPGLGLRLIYFSYDVKMKEKGDIPEGYSVSREKKERFSLILESASTNQTSMYLCAAHGVYQPQHFGDGTRLSIL.

By frequency in the sample, this clonotype is medium-sized. This chain connects TRBV19 to TRBJ1-1, with D uncertain. The germline V and J ends were trimmed by 6 bases and 6 bases, with 17 bases remaining between them. The length of the CDR3 is 14 residues. The germline gives CDR1 LNHDA, CDR2 SQIVND (reference sequence). The CDR3 coding sequence is TGTGCCAGTAGGATCGTGCCTTACGGGGCTGAAGCTTTCTTT. Encoded protein: CASRIVPYGAEAFF.

By proportion, this clonotype is medium-sized. This chain uses TRBV27 with TRBJ2-5; perhaps TRBD2 as D (6 bases). The CDR3 sequence is 13 residues long. Germline CDR1 and CDR2: MNHEY and SMNVEV (reference sequence). Deletions cut 1 base from V and 4 bases from J, with 7 bases between. The CDR3 DNA reads as TGTGCCAGCAGTTTATGGGGAGGAGAGACCCAGTACTTC. It translates to CASSLWGGETQYF.

This clonotype is deemed medium-sized (0.01 to 0.1%). The J gene is TRBJ2-7, the V gene TRBV7-9; 11 bases line up with TRBD2. The length of the CDR3 is 16 residues. The V segment lost 4 bases and the J segment 6 bases; nucleotides outside the gene matches: 11. Germline V gives CDR1 SEHNR, CDR2 FQNEAQ (reference sequence). The DNA for the CDR3 is TGTGCCAGCAGCTCAATTCCTAGCGGGAGGCCGGGCGAGCAGTACTTC. Translation gives CASSSIPSGRPGEQYF.

The V call is TRBV28, the J call TRBJ1-3; D is uncertain. The CDR3 is 16 amino acids. V lost 3 bases and J lost 0, with 12 bases in between. Germline values: CDR1 MDHEN, CDR2 SYDVKM. DNA of the CDR3: TGTGCCAGCAGTTTTCTTGGGGTTTCCTCTGGAAACACCATATATTTT. It translates to CASSFLGVSSGNTIYF.

By share, this clonotype counts as medium-sized (0.01 to 0.1%). The chain employs TRBV7-9 and TRBJ2-2; D unclear. Trimming cost V 1 base and J 2 bases, with 8 bases left between them. Germline lookup yields CDR1 SEHNR and CDR2 FQNEAQ (reference sequence). CDR3 length equals 15 residues. Here the CDR3 DNA reads TGTGCCAGCAGCTTAGGGTTACTAAACACCGGGGAGCTGTTTTTT. This encodes CASSLGLLNTGELFF.

CDR3 nucleotides: TGTGCCAGCAGTTACAGGACAGACAGCTATGGCTACACCTTC. Translating it yields CASSYRTDSYGYTF. The chain is built from TRBV6-9 and TRBJ1-2, with D tentatively TRBD1 (6 bases). V dropped 3 bases and J dropped 4 bases, with 12 bases sitting between them. Germline V CDR1 and CDR2: MNHGY, SVAAGI. The CDR3 length is 14 residues.

This clonotype is termed medium-sized. This chain links TRBV7-3 with TRBJ1-1; the D is unclear. Germline lookup yields CDR1 SGHTA and CDR2 FQGTGA. Trimming shortened V by 5 bases and J by 1 base, and 8 bases separated the two germline ends. The CDR3 covers 13 residues. The DNA for the CDR3 is TGTGCCAGCAGCCCGGCAACGAACACTGAAGCTTTCTTT. This encodes CASSPATNTEAFF.

By proportion, this clonotype is medium-sized (0.01 to 0.1%). CDR3 protein: CASSLYGGDPYGYTF. The CDR3 nucleotides read TGTGCCAGCAGTTTATACGGAGGGGACCCCTATGGCTACACCTTC. The chain couples TRBV28 to TRBJ1-2; D perhaps matches TRBD1 (5 bases). This CDR3 has 15 residues. The germline V and J ends were trimmed by 1 base and 4 bases, with 13 bases remaining between them. In germline, CDR1 is MDHEN, CDR2 SYDVKM.

Sample share makes this clonotype medium-sized (0.01 to 0.1%). J is TRBJ2-7 and V is TRBV6-1; TRBD2 agrees at 9 bases. Germline V gene sequence: CDR1 MNHNS, CDR2 SASEGT. The CDR3 loop spans 13 amino acids. V was clipped by 6 bases and J by 8 bases; unmatched bases: 8. CDR3 amino acids: CASREGSGSQQYF. The CDR3 bases are TGTGCCAGCAGGGAGGGTAGCGGGAGTCAGCAGTACTTC.

Sample share makes this clonotype medium-sized. The gene calls are TRBV25-1 and TRBJ1-1; 8 bases are shared with TRBD1. CDR3 size: 15 residues. CDR1 and CDR2 from the germline V gene are MGHDK and SYGVNS. Trimming cost V 3 bases and J 0 bases; bases outside gene matches: 3. The CDR3: CASSERTGMNTEAFF. The CDR3 DNA sequence: TGTGCCAGCAGTGAGAGGACAGGGATGAACACTGAAGCTTTCTTT.

This clonotype was observed a handful of times. The chain joins TRBV3-1 to TRBJ2-3, with D possibly TRBD2 on 6 matching bases. Between the trimmed V and J ends, which lost 5 bases and 4 bases, there was a span of 7 bases. This CDR3 has 12 amino acids. Germline V lookup: CDR1 LGHDT, CDR2 YNNKEL (reference sequence). CDR3 amino acids: CASSGGADTQYF. In nucleotides, the CDR3 is TGTGCCAGCAGCGGAGGGGCAGATACGCAGTATTTT.